The T cell receptor (beta chain) described here comes from a study of Graves' ophthalmopathy and Graves' hyperthyroidism. None of the included patients had other autoimmune diseases, uncontrolled infections, pregnancy or lactation, as these led to exclusion. Diagnosis used clinical symptoms, serum thyroxine, TRAb, thyroid ultrasound and orbital computed tomography. Fresh peripheral blood, around 10 ml, was the PBMC source. The CDR3 has 13 amino acids. Germline lookup yields CDR1 SQVTM and CDR2 ANQGSEA. Trimming removed 2 bases at V and 6 bases at J, with 13 bases between. Ten or more counts support this clonotype. Its specificity is not known. Investigators amplified TCR beta CDR3 regions from RNA transcripts. The first round was an RT-PCR with HTBI primers, and the second round was a multiplex PCR. TCRdb re-analysed the multiplex PCR reads in MiXCR, keeping a single row per CDR3 protein. This sample has about 740,000 distinct CDR3 sequences, with roughly two fifths found just once.

Findings and limits, study-wide: Blood also held most thyroid clonotypes expanded above 0.001 frequency.

The rearrangement joins TRBV29-1 to TRBJ2-5; D not certain. The receptor comes from an adult man with Graves' ophthalmopathy. What was sequenced was peripheral blood. CDR3 sequence: CSVELGMKQTQYF. The CDR3 DNA reads as TGCAGCGTTGAACTGGGAATGAAGCAGACCCAGTACTTC.